This T cell receptor beta chain was obtained from a study of spatial heterogeneity in lung cancer. Background on the study: A strong correlation was found between TCR transcript counts in tumor regions and a T cell module score derived from matched bulk RNA-seq. Study-level results: Ubiquitous nonsynonymous mutations were tracked by counts of ubiquitous expanded TCRs, and regional ones by counts of regional expanded TCRs. For expanded intratumoral alpha and beta TCRs, counts tracked tumor mutation counts.

This clonotype was recorded a few times. Antigen unknown. A single record per CDR3 protein comes from TCRdb applying MiXCR to the 5' RACE reads. The sample lists around 18,000 distinct CDR3 sequences, roughly 5.7% occurring once. Documented time point: sample taken at primary tumor resection. The donors were some 70 patients with non-small cell lung cancer that was early-stage and untreated. TCRs were sequenced from unsorted whole RNA of tumor, nontumor lung or PBMC. The source was lung tumor tissue, collected at surgery. The receptor was derived from a female donor with early-stage non-small cell lung cancer.

CDR3 loop: CASSIRGPGGELFF. The CDR3 DNA reads TGTGCCAGCAGCATCAGGGGGCCTGGCGGGGAGCTGTTTTTT. This chain joins TRBV12-3 or TRBV12-4 and TRBJ2-2; TRBD1 aligns across 8 bases. The ends lost 6 bases at V and 7 bases at J; junction bases unmatched: 7. The CDR3 spans 14 residues.